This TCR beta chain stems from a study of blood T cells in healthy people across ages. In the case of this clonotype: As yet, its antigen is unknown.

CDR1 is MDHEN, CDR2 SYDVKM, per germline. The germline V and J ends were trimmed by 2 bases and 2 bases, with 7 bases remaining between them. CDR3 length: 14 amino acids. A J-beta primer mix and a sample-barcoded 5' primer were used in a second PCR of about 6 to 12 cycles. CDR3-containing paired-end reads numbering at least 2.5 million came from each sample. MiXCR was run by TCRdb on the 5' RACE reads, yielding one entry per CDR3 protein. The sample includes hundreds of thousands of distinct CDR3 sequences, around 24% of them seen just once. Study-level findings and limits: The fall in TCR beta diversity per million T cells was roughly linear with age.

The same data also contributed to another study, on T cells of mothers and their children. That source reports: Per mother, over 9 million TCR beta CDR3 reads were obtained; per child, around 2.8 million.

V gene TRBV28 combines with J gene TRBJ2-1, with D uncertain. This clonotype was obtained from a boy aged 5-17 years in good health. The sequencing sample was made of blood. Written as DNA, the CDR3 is TGTGCCAGCAGTTTAGTTTCCCCCTACAATGAGCAGTTCTTC. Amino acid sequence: CASSLVSPYNEQFF.